This T cell receptor (beta chain) was sequenced during a study of cytomegalovirus exposure and HLA in healthy donors (dated by TCRdb to the late 2010s). Background on the whole study: An earlier analysis of roughly 500 of the donors reported roughly 300 Gb of sequence data and 95 million to 130 million unique TCR beta sequences obtained from approximately 180 million T cells. About 280 gigabases of sequencing data and approximately 92 million unique TCR sequences made up an early release that covered approximately 650 HLA-typed donors. Of the 350 to 450 genotyped donors, 81% were placed in the genetic ancestry cluster associated with self-reported Caucasian donors. The study aimed to test whether cataloging public T cell receptors could reveal signatures of past pathogen exposure. The T cell repertoires of 666 subjects were profiled by immunosequencing and related to cytomegalovirus serostatus. Besides the first cohort of some 670 subjects, a separate validation cohort made up of 120 different subjects was used. High-throughput TCR immunosequencing, statistical association of individual TCRs with disease status, and machine learning were combined to predict cytomegalovirus infection status. A later analysis re-examined previously published TCR beta repertoires from 500 to 700 donors and added high-resolution HLA genotyping to investigate patterns of TCR occurrence. Rather than using new phenotypic data, the later analysis identified candidate immune exposures from TCR beta sequences and from how often those sequences occurred across donors. An earlier analysis of more than 450 of the donors used high-throughput TCR beta sequencing to judge whether each TCR beta V gene segment behaved as functional or pseudogenic. Donor age, sex, ethnicity and CMV serostatus were collected together with the repertoire data. A later genetic analysis took genome-wide SNP genotypes for about three fifths of the 666 donors and used that subset as a discovery cohort. All discovery cohort repertoires had been generated using a single sequencing platform. HLA typing included class I and class II loci at four-digit resolution. Typing coverage differed by locus: A, B, C, DRB1 and DQB1 were typed in about 620-630 donors, DQA1 in approximately 520, DPA1 in around 580, and DPB1 in around 440. Roughly five DR-DQ haplotypes were handled as single units for association and clustering because linkage in the cohort was strong. Among roughly 400 genotyped donors of the cohort, an average of around 250,000 unique TCR beta nucleotide sequences was sequenced per donor, of which about 19% were non-productive.

This clone was counted only a few times. Its antigen remains undetermined. Base qualities are missing; no much larger clone stands one base away. The cohort was made up of 650 to 700 healthy bone marrow donors. At the time of sampling, all cohort members were nominally healthy, though unrecorded immune exposures were likely present. The donor tested CMV seronegative, placing the donor among the 350 or so seronegative members of the cohort. Each donor provided a peripheral blood sample, and peripheral blood mononuclear cells were used for TCR beta sequencing. The Qiagen DNeasy Blood Extraction Kit was used to extract genomic DNA from the blood cell samples. Here is what the overall study found, with its caveats: A later analysis reported that several top co-occurrence clusters appeared linked to parvovirus B19, influenza, CMV and Epstein-Barr virus. Compared with the roughly 710-donor mean, donors in an Asian-associated ancestry cluster had fewer N-insertions in productive TCRs, according to a later genetic analysis. Because counts were too low, approximately 15 rarely observed V segments, including chromosome 9 orphons, were excluded from the earlier analysis of under 650 of the donors. The only immune exposure information available for the cohort was CMV serostatus. Some IMGT-functional V segments, including TRBV6-2 and TRBV6-3, could not be told apart with the 87-base-pair reads, so those segments were excluded. Most CMV-associated TCR beta chains appeared to be HLA-restricted in a later analysis, and the HLA associations seemed to be driven largely by CMV exposure. The classifier was reported to diagnose cytomegalovirus status with high specificity and sensitivity in both the original cohort and the validation cohort. The authors suggested that the approach could potentially be generalized to other disease states and immunological phenotypes. Only TCR beta chains were sequenced in this cohort, and the absence of alpha or paired-chain data limited detectable features. Linkage disequilibrium might explain the correlated functional status among segregating V segments, but an unknown experimental factor could not be excluded. A further reported finding was that TCR beta sequences accurately predicted the HLA-A and HLA-B alleles for most subjects in the first cohort. In an earlier analysis of approximately 600 of the donors, most TCR beta V segments were observed in productive rearrangements about 90% or about 30% of the time, broadly matching IMGT annotations. In a later genetic analysis, a missense DCLRE1C variant was associated with V-gene and J-gene trimming of TCR beta chains, and the association was replicated in an independent cohort. A cluster of highly shared sequence variants was judged likely to be a technical artifact of the sequencing pipeline. In a later analysis, HLA-associated TCR beta chains were found to be more clonally expanded and to have lower generation probabilities than equally common non-associated chains. Roughly uniform sequencing depth across donors was assumed in presence/absence analyses, although this assumption may not hold. A total of roughly 160 TCR beta chains were listed by the study as associated with cytomegalovirus. Most TCR sequences were observed very rarely across donors, whereas some public TCRs were present in many individuals. A few of the identified cytomegalovirus-associated TCR beta chains were confirmed in vitro to be specific for cytomegalovirus antigens. A later analysis found that TCR association rates varied across HLA loci, with DRB1 alleles showing the most associated TCRs and HLA-C alleles the fewest. Because HLA typing was unavailable for some donors at each locus, only the typed subset was used in association tests. Specific HLA alleles were associated with 15,000 to 20,000 TCR beta sequences at a false discovery rate of 0.05 in a later analysis. When HLA alleles, especially DR and DQ, strongly co-occurred, TCR associations were difficult to assign to individual alleles.

Libraries were built with the immunoSEQ multiplex PCR assay. For the multiplex PCR, a mixture combining 60 forward primers for TCR Vbeta segments and 13 reverse primers for TCR Jbeta segments was used. Amplification of the CDR3 region of rearranged TCR beta genes was performed with a multiplex PCR assay on genomic DNA. The amplified TCR beta libraries were sequenced on the Illumina HiSeq System as 87-base-pair reads. The original pipeline was this. Across the 600 to 700 repertoires, a later analysis counted approximately 83 million unique TCR beta chains, roughly 11 million of which were shared by at least two donors. To remove PCR and sequencing errors, raw reads were error-corrected and collapsed into unique sequences using a nearest-neighbor algorithm that merged closely related sequences. V, D and J gene segments were assigned by aligning CDR3 sequences to IMGT reference sequences. For a sequence to be retained, at least a six-nucleotide match to both a V gene segment and a J gene segment was required. Rearrangements were classified as productive when the CDR3 lacked stop codons and remained in frame with V and J, and all other rearrangements were classified as non-productive. CDR3 was defined according to IMGT convention as the region running from the second conserved V-encoded cysteine to the conserved J-encoded phenylalanine. The earlier analysis of about 590 of the donors excluded sequences that lacked an unambiguous match to a single V gene segment. An earlier analysis of a few hundred of the donors classified V segments as functional when productive rearrangements were above 56.7% and as segregating when the standard deviation between donors was above 5%. A statistical classification framework was built for diagnosing cytomegalovirus status from the catalog of TCR beta chain sequences. V and J gene assignment, in a later analysis, came from comparing TCR nucleotide sequences with IMGT/GENE-DB human TR gene sequences. The TCRdist pipeline was used in a later analysis to assign CDR3 sequences and most-parsimonious VDJ recombination scenarios. A later analysis defined each TCR beta chain by its CDR3 amino acid sequence plus V-gene family, and excluded reads lacking a unique V-gene family. To address suspected cross-contamination and a sequencing artifact, a later analysis removed around 600 highly shared, low-generation-probability nucleotide sequences. For each public chain, a later analysis derived a clonal expansion index from normalized ranks of inferred template counts within each repertoire. In a later analysis, generation probabilities were computed with a VDJ recombination model fitted to out-of-frame rearrangements, and the resulting probabilities were checked against IGoR. In a later analysis, TCR-TCR, TCR-HLA and TCR-CMV co-occurrence was scored with hypergeometric tests, and a repertoire-size bias correction was applied to TCR pairs. False discovery rates were estimated in a later analysis by permuting HLA or CMV assignments 20 times. In a later analysis, co-occurring TCRs were grouped using DBSCAN, with TCRdist sequence similarity added in when clustering inside HLA-allele-positive subsets. Repertoires with fewer than 30,000 or more than 120,000 public chains were left out of co-occurrence clustering, as were a few repertoires with anomalous nucleotide sharing. TCRdb took over this immuneACCESS table, retaining in-frame rearrangements with V and J assigned. Such tables are incomplete; in checked studies, under half of the missing clones stem from an unresolved V gene, and the remainder is unexplained. V and J calls and clone size come straight from that table; D and trimming were deduced from the DNA. The sample table shows 150,000 to 200,000 clones, and around 80% are seen once. The ten biggest clones cover roughly 1.5% of the sample.

V and J are trimmed by 2 bases and 7 bases, and the gene matches miss 7 bases of the junction. The CDR1 and CDR2 encoded by the germline V gene are SGHTA and FQGNSA. From its cysteine to its phenylalanine, the CDR3 spans 15 amino acids. The retained sequence is limited to the CDR3, 45 bases, with the frame set at the first base. The clonotype was recovered from a young man in good health and CMV-seronegative. The chain uses TRBV7-2 and TRBJ1-4, with 7 junctional bases fitting TRBD1. Sequences were obtained from PBMCs. The sequenced DNA: TGTGCCAGCAGCTTATCCCAGGGGGGCGCTGAAAAACTGTTTTTT. The resulting protein is CASSLSQGGAEKLFF.